These T cell receptor beta chains were read from a single sample in a study of Graves' ophthalmopathy and Graves' hyperthyroidism. One entry per CDR3 protein results from TCRdb running MiXCR on the multiplex PCR reads. This repertoire shows about 380,000 distinct CDR3 sequences, 15% found once; its top ten account for approximately 7%. The sequenced sample consisted of peripheral blood. Receptors were obtained from a woman aged 18-29 years with stable Graves' hyperthyroidism. The CDR3 runs from the conserved cysteine through the conserved F or W. The D gene is left open where the match is weak. Clone size is given for some rows only: seen once, a few or many times, or a class if the clone is expanded.

d_call	v_call	clone_size	j_call	cdr3_nt	cdr3_aa
.	TRBV6-5	many	TRBJ1-5	TGTGCCAGCAGTTCCCCTTCGGAATCAAATCAGCCCCAGCATTTT	CASSSPSESNQPQHF
TRBD2	TRBV20-1	.	TRBJ2-2	TGCAGTGCTACTCGCCCCGAACTAGCGGGGGCATACACCGGGGAGCTGTTTTTT	CSATRPELAGAYTGELFF
.	TRBV12-3/TRBV12-4	once	TRBJ2-2	TGTGCCAGCAGTTTAAGCTCAGCTAACACCGGGGAGCTGTTTTTT	CASSLSSANTGELFF
.	TRBV12-3/TRBV12-4	many	TRBJ1-5	TGTGCCAGCAGTTTCCCGGGGAGGGATCAGCCCCAGCATTTT	CASSFPGRDQPQHF
.	TRBV27	few	TRBJ2-2	TGTGCCAGCAGTTTTTACAGGACCCCAAACACCGGGGAGCTGTTTTTT	CASSFYRTPNTGELFF
TRBD2	TRBV5-4	.	TRBJ2-5	TGTGCCAGCAGCTTGGGGACTAGCGGGGTCGAGACCCAGTACTTC	CASSLGTSGVETQYF
.	TRBV20-1	.	TRBJ1-5	TGCAGTGCTCCAGAAGAGGTCGATCAGCCCCAGCATTTT	CSAPEEVDQPQHF
TRBD1	TRBV18	many	TRBJ1-1	TGTGCCAGCAGCCCACCAGGGGGGAACACTGAAGCTTTCTTT	CASSPPGGNTEAFF
.	TRBV4-1	many	TRBJ2-5	TGCGCCAGCAGCCAAGATCGGACCGGGCCGCAAGAGACCCAGTACTTC	CASSQDRTGPQETQYF
.	TRBV12-5	many	TRBJ2-5	TGTGCTAGTGGTTTGGCGTTTATTGGGACCCAGTACTTC	CASGLAFIGTQYF
.	TRBV7-8	.	TRBJ2-7	TGTGCCAGCAGCTTGCTCATGGGGAAAACGGGGCTCGAGCAGTACTTC	CASSLLMGKTGLEQYF
.	TRBV6-5	many	TRBJ2-5	TGTGCCAGCAGTTACTCGATAAGGGGCGATTCGGAGACCCAGTACTTC	CASSYSIRGDSETQYF
.	TRBV6-5	many	TRBJ2-7	TGTGCCAGCAGTTACCACGGACGAAACTCCTACGAGCAGTACTTC	CASSYHGRNSYEQYF
.	TRBV11-2	many	TRBJ2-2	TGTGCCAGCACCCGGGACACCGGGGAGCTGTTTTTT	CASTRDTGELFF
.	TRBV12-3/TRBV12-4	many	TRBJ1-5	TGTGCCAGCAGTCCTCTTCAGGGTTCGCCCCAGCATTTT	CASSPLQGSPQHF
.	TRBV12-5	many	TRBJ1-2	TGTGCTAGTGGCATTGCTGAAGGGAACTATGGCTACACCTTC	CASGIAEGNYGYTF
.	TRBV14	few	TRBJ2-7	TGTGCCAGCAGCCAAGAGGCGGGGACAGCACCCTACGAGCAGTACTTC	CASSQEAGTAPYEQYF
.	TRBV6-1	.	TRBJ1-6	TGTGCCAGCAGTCGGTCCCCCGGGGCTGGGGGTTCACCCCTCCACTTT	CASSRSPGAGGSPLHF
TRBD1	TRBV24-1	few	TRBJ2-2	TGTGCCACCAGTGATTTCTACGGGACAGGGGAAGTGAACACCGGGGAGCTGTTTTTT	CATSDFYGTGEVNTGELFF
.	TRBV6-1	many	TRBJ1-5	TGTGCCAGCAGGGAAAATAAGCCCCAGCATTTT	CASRENKPQHF
TRBD1	TRBV28	few	TRBJ2-7	TGTGCCAGCAGGGGCAGGGACAGGGTTAAAGAGCAGTACTTC	CASRGRDRVKEQYF
.	TRBV19	many	TRBJ1-1	TGTGCCAGTAGTATAATCGGACAGTTGAACACTGAAGCTTTCTTT	CASSIIGQLNTEAFF
TRBD1	TRBV12-3/TRBV12-4	.	TRBJ2-7	TGTGCCAGCAGTTCCCCCCGGGACAGGGCTGCCGAGCAGTACTTC	CASSSPRDRAAEQYF
TRBD1	TRBV2	many	TRBJ2-5	TGTGCCAGCAGCACACCGGGACAGGGACAGGAGACCCAGTACTTC	CASSTPGQGQETQYF
.	TRBV10-3	many	TRBJ2-2	TGTGCCCTAATGGGCAGGGGCGATACCCACACCGGGGAGCTGTTTTTT	CALMGRGDTHTGELFF
.	TRBV28	many	TRBJ2-7	TGTGCCAGCAGTTTCCAGGGAAGTCTGGGCGAGCAGTACTTC	CASSFQGSLGEQYF
TRBD1	TRBV20-1	many	TRBJ1-2	TGCAGTGCTAGGAGGTATGGGGACAGGGGGCCAAGCGATGGCTACACCTTC	CSARRYGDRGPSDGYTF
TRBD1	TRBV12-3/TRBV12-4	many	TRBJ1-2	TGTGCCAGCAGTCCACACAGGGGGCGCGGCTATGGCTACACCTTC	CASSPHRGRGYGYTF
TRBD2	TRBV11-2	few	TRBJ2-3	TGTGCCAGCAGCCCCTGGACTAGCGGGGCCTCCACAGATACGCAGTATTTT	CASSPWTSGASTDTQYF
.	TRBV6-2/TRBV6-3	once	TRBJ1-1	TGTGCCAGCAGTTACTCTCCCACAGACGATCTCCACCCCACTGAAGCTTTCTTT	CASSYSPTDDLHPTEAFF
.	TRBV6-5	many	TRBJ1-1	TGTGCCAGCAGCATCACCGGGGGCCAAAACACTGAAGCTTTCTTT	CASSITGGQNTEAFF
.	TRBV11-2	many	TRBJ1-1	TGTGCCAGCAGCTTAGAAGCAGGAGTGAACACTGAAGCTTTCTTT	CASSLEAGVNTEAFF
TRBD2	TRBV20-1	few	TRBJ2-7	TGCAGTGCTAGGGAGCGGGGGGCCCGCCTCCTCTCCTACGAGCAGTACTTC	CSARERGARLLSYEQYF
.	TRBV12-3/TRBV12-4	many	TRBJ1-3	TGTGCCAGCACCGTTCATGAGGGAATGAGTAACACCATATATTTT	CASTVHEGMSNTIYF
.	TRBV20-1	many	TRBJ1-2	TGCAGTGCTAGAGAAAAATCGGATTCTTACTACAACTATGGCTACACCTTC	CSAREKSDSYYNYGYTF
.	TRBV2	many	TRBJ1-1	TGTGCCAGCAGTGAAGCGCGGGGTTCTTCTGAAGCTTTCTTT	CASSEARGSSEAFF
.	TRBV19	many	TRBJ1-1	TGTGCCAGTAGTAAAGAATGGGGGCTTCCAGCTTTCTTT	CASSKEWGLPAFF
.	TRBV6-2/TRBV6-3	.	TRBJ1-6	TGTGCCAGCAGCAATCCAGGGACACCCCTCCACTTT	CASSNPGTPLHF
.	TRBV20-1	many	TRBJ1-2	TGCAGTGCCTCGGACAGCCACTCCTATGGCTACACCTTC	CSASDSHSYGYTF
.	TRBV7-2	.	TRBJ2-2	TGTGCCAGCAGCTCAGCCGGGGCGGGCGGGGAGCTGTTTTTT	CASSSAGAGGELFF